Following are 15 T cell receptor beta chains from one sample sequenced in a study of blood T cell repertoires in COVID-19. The data were produced by immunoSEQ multiplex PCR, yet TCRdb's version contains in-frame clones alone and is incomplete. The sample lists some 110,000 clones, around 87% occurring once. The sample was peripheral blood. These receptors came from a man aged 50 or older with acute or convalescent COVID-19.

This clone was detected only once. The chain is built from TRBV6-5 and TRBJ2-5, with 7 positions matching TRBD1. CDR1 MNHEY and CDR2 SVGAGI come from the germline V gene. Germline trimming cut 6 bases from V and 3 bases from J; bases unmatched to any gene: 10. The length of the CDR3 is 15 residues. The CDR3 DNA reads as TGTGCCAGCAGCCATATGACCAGGGGGAAAGAGACCCAGTACTTC. Amino acids: CASSHMTRGKETQYF.

For the CDR3, the DNA is TGTGCCAGCAGCTTGGACAGGGGGCCATCGGAGACCCAGTACTTC. This codes for CASSLDRGPSETQYF. This chain connects TRBV5-4 to TRBJ2-5, with 9 nucleotides matching TRBD1. CDR3 length equals 15 residues. Germline trimming cut 0 bases from V and 5 bases from J; bases unmatched to any gene: 5. Germline V gene sequence: CDR1 SGHNT, CDR2 YYREEE (reference sequence).

The gene calls are TRBV3-1 (or the pseudogene TRBV3-2) and TRBJ2-1; 9 bases are a match to TRBD1. J gave up 7 bases and V 4 bases, and 8 bases lay outside the gene matches. Germline V gene data show CDR1 as LGHDT and CDR2 as YNNKEL (reference sequence). This CDR3 is 15 amino acids long. The CDR3 DNA sequence: TGTGCCAGCAGCCGCCCTGGGACAGGGAGTAATGAGCAGTTCTTC. This translates into CASSRPGTGSNEQFF.

This chain links TRBV5-1 with TRBJ2-7; D is unresolved. This CDR3 comprises 11 residues. V lost 4 bases, J lost 3 bases, and 5 bases lay in between. Germline CDR1 reads SGHRS; CDR2 reads YFSETQ. This CDR3 reads CASSPRYEQYF. The CDR3 region has the DNA TGCGCCAGCAGCCCCCGCTACGAGCAGTACTTC.

The chain has TRBV5-1 and TRBJ2-2, with D unresolved. Per germline, CDR1 SGHRS and CDR2 YFSETQ. Trimming left V 1 base short and J 0 bases short, with 13 bases between. There are 17 residues in the CDR3. Here the CDR3 reads CASSLRWRNANTGELFF. CDR3 DNA sequence: TGCGCCAGCAGCTTGCGTTGGCGGAACGCGAACACCGGGGAGCTGTTTTTT.

The V gene is TRBV28, the J gene TRBJ1-5; maybe TRBD1 (5 bases). The V gene lost 3 bases and the J gene lost 0 bases, with 12 bases spanning the gap. Per germline, CDR1 MDHEN and CDR2 SYDVKM. This CDR3 comprises 16 residues. The CDR3 loop is CASSFRQGISNQPQHF. The CDR3 nucleotides are TGTGCCAGCAGTTTTCGTCAGGGAATTAGCAATCAGCCCCAGCATTTT.

This chain joins TRBV14 and TRBJ2-7, with TRBD2 matching over 9 bases. The germline gives CDR1 SGHDN, CDR2 FVKESK. This CDR3 contains 12 residues. J gave up 7 bases and V 4 bases, and 2 bases lay outside the gene matches. The CDR3 region has the DNA TGTGCCAGCAGCCCGCGGGGGGGGGAGCAGTACTTC. Protein: CASSPRGGEQYF.

The chain employs TRBV4-1 and TRBJ2-5; possibly TRBD1 for D (6 bases). CDR1 and CDR2 (germline): MGHRA, YSYEKL. V was cut by 0 bases and J by 3 bases, with 8 bases left in between. This CDR3 is 14 amino acids long. The DNA of the CDR3 is TGCGCCAGCAGCCAAGACGCAGGGGAAGAGACCCAGTACTTC. This encodes CASSQDAGEETQYF.

The count of this clone is one. J is TRBJ2-1 and V is TRBV27; 12 positions match TRBD2. V was pared by 3 bases and J by 4 bases, with 1 base of the junction left unmatched. The CDR3 totals 15 residues. CDR1 and CDR2 from the germline V gene are MNHEY and SMNVEV (reference sequence). CDR3 bases: TGTGCCAGCAGTTTGCTAGCGGGAGGGTACAATGAGCAGTTCTTC. It specifies CASSLLAGGYNEQFF.

The chain uses TRBV23-1 and TRBJ2-3; tentative D call: TRBD2 (5 bases). TRBV23-1 is annotated as an ORF whose role is uncertain. V gave up 2 bases and J gave up 2 bases, with 11 bases separating them. The CDR3 runs to 15 residues. The CDR3 DNA follows: TGCGCCAGCAGTCAACCTCGGGATCACACAGATACGCAGTATTTT. Translation: CASSQPRDHTDTQYF.

This chain joins TRBV2 and TRBJ1-2; maybe TRBD1 (5 bases). CDR3 length equals 12 residues. V lost 7 bases to trimming and J lost 2 bases, with 8 bases between them. CDR1 is SNHLY, CDR2 FYNNEI, per germline. The CDR3 is CASMGQNYGYTF. The CDR3 bases are TGTGCCAGCATGGGGCAGAACTATGGCTACACCTTC.

This rearrangement joins TRBV9 to TRBJ2-3; 7 nucleotides align to TRBD2. The CDR3 extends over 15 amino acids. Trimming took 4 bases from V and 6 from J; bases not matched to a gene: 11. Per germline, CDR1 SGDLS and CDR2 YYNGEE. CDR3 region: CASSPRTSLTDTQYF. CDR3 DNA: TGTGCCAGCAGCCCCCGGACTAGTTTAACCGATACGCAGTATTTT. Full variable domain (missing parts from reference TRBV9 and TRBJ2-3): DSGVTQTPKHLITATGQRVTLRCSPRSGDLSVYWYQQSLDQGLQFLIQYYNGEERAKGNILERFSAQQFPDLHSELNLSSLELGDSALYFCASSPRTSLTDTQYFGPGTRLTVL.

This sequence joins TRBV6-2 or TRBV6-3 and TRBJ2-3; 8 bases match TRBD2. J was trimmed by 5 bases and V by 2 bases; bases with no gene match: 9. This CDR3 region has 16 residues. Germline-derived CDR1 and CDR2 are MNHEY and SVGEGT. DNA for the CDR3: TGTGCCAGCAGTTACAATCCAGCGGGAGTACAAGATACGCAGTATTTT. Protein product: CASSYNPAGVQDTQYF.

The chain has TRBV2 and TRBJ1-2, with 7 bases identical to TRBD1. The CDR3 totals 14 residues. J gave up 8 bases and V 6 bases, and 12 bases lay outside the gene matches. Germline-derived CDR1 and CDR2 are SNHLY and FYNNEI. This chain's CDR3 is CASSRTGGGDGYTF. The CDR3 DNA sequence: TGTGCCAGCAGCAGGACCGGAGGGGGCGACGGCTACACCTTC.

The chain carries TRBV10-3 and TRBJ2-1; 11 bases fit TRBD2. The CDR3 is 13 amino acids. V gave up 4 bases and J gave up 10 bases; unmatched junction bases: 3. The germline V gene has CDR1 ENHRY and CDR2 SYGVKD. The CDR3 spells CAISGGLAAEQFF. The DNA of the CDR3 is TGTGCCATCAGTGGGGGACTAGCGGCCGAGCAGTTCTTC.